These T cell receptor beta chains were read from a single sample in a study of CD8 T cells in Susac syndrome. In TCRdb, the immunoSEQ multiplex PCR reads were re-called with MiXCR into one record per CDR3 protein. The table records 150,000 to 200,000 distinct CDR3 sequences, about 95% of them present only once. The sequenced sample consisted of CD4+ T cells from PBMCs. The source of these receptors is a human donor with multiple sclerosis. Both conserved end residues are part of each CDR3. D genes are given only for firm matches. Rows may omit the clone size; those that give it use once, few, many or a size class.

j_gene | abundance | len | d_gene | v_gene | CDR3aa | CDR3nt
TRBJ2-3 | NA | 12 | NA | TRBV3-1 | CASSLRIDTQYF | TGTGCCAGCAGCCTGAGGATAGATACGCAGTATTTT
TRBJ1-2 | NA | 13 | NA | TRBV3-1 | CASSRGGRRGYTF | TGTGCCAGCAGCCGGGGGGGGCGACGGGGCTACACCTTC
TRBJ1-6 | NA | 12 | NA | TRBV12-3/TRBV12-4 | CASSLQSVPLHF | TGTGCCAGCAGTTTACAAAGCGTGCCCCTCCACTTT
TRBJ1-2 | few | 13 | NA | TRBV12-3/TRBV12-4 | CASSLGQGGGYTF | TGTGCCAGCAGTTTAGGGCAGGGTGGTGGCTACACCTTC
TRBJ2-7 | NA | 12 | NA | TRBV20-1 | CSAKPAGHEQYF | TGCAGTGCTAAACCGGCGGGCCACGAGCAGTACTTC
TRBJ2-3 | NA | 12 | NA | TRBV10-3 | CAISDQADTQYF | TGTGCCATCAGTGACCAGGCAGATACGCAGTATTTT
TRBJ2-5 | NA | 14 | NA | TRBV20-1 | CSAGSWTPQETQYF | TGCAGTGCTGGCTCTTGGACTCCCCAAGAGACCCAGTACTTC
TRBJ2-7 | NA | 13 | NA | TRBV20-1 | CSARDGAGFEQYF | TGCAGTGCTAGAGATGGCGCAGGCTTCGAGCAGTACTTC
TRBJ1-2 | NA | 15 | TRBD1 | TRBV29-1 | CSVSTTGEGDYGYTF | TGCAGCGTTTCTACAACAGGGGAGGGGGACTATGGCTACACCTTC
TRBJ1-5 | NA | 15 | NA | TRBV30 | CAWSGGAGRNQPQHF | TGTGCCTGGAGTGGAGGGGCAGGGCGGAATCAGCCCCAGCATTTT
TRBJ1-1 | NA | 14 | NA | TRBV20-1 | CSAGRGSMNTEAFF | TGCAGTGCTGGACGAGGGAGTATGAACACTGAAGCTTTCTTT
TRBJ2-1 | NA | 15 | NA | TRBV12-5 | CASVPSSGDYNEQFF | TGTGCTAGTGTCCCCTCCAGCGGAGACTACAATGAGCAGTTCTTC
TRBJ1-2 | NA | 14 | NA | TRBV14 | CASSPSDRMHGYTF | TGTGCCAGCAGCCCATCGGACCGGATGCACGGCTACACCTTC
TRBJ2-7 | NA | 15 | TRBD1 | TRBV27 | CASSRKTGVGYEQYF | TGTGCCAGCAGTCGTAAGACAGGGGTAGGCTACGAGCAGTACTTC
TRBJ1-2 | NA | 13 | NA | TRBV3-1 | CASSQAGYYGYTF | TGTGCCAGCAGCCAAGCAGGTTACTATGGCTACACCTTC
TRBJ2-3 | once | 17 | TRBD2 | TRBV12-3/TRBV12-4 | CASSFPLAGGLTDTQYF | TGTGCCAGCAGTTTCCCACTAGCGGGGGGCCTAACAGATACGCAGTATTTT
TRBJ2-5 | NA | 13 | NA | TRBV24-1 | CATSDPTKETQYF | TGTGCCACCAGTGACCCGACAAAAGAGACCCAGTACTTC
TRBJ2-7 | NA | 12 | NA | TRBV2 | CATGFRKGEQYF | TGTGCCACAGGATTTAGGAAGGGTGAGCAGTACTTC
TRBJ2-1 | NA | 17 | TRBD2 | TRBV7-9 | CASARTSGGPVYNEQFF | TGTGCCAGCGCCAGGACTAGCGGGGGCCCCGTTTACAATGAGCAGTTCTTC
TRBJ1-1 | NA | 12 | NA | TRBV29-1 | CSVDGVNTEAFF | TGCAGCGTCGACGGGGTGAACACTGAAGCTTTCTTT
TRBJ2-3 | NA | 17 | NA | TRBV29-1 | CSVEDRRGTPWGDTQYF | TGCAGCGTTGAAGATAGGCGCGGCACTCCGTGGGGGGATACGCAGTATTTT
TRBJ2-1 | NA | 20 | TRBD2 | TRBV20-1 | CSANPPPGLAARALYNEQFF | TGCAGTGCTAACCCCCCTCCGGGACTAGCGGCGAGAGCCCTCTACAATGAGCAGTTCTTC
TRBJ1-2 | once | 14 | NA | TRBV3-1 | CASSQETGRGGYTF | TGTGCCAGCAGCCAAGAGACAGGAAGAGGTGGCTACACCTTC
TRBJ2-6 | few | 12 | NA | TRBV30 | CAWSIGANVLTF | TGTGCCTGGAGTATTGGGGCCAACGTCCTGACTTTC
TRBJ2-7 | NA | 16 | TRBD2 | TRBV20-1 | CSARGTSGRSSYEQYF | TGCAGTGCTAGAGGGACTAGCGGGAGGAGCTCCTACGAGCAGTACTTC
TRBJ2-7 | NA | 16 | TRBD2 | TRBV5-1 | CASSSGTSGRAYEQYF | TGCGCCAGCAGCTCCGGGACTAGCGGGAGGGCCTACGAGCAGTACTTC
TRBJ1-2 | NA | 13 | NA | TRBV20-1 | CSASSGGSYGYTF | TGCAGTGCTAGTTCGGGGGGAAGCTATGGCTACACCTTC
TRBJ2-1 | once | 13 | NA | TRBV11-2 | CASSLTHDGGQFF | TGTGCCAGCAGCTTGACCCATGATGGTGGGCAGTTCTTC